This entry concerns a single T cell receptor beta chain. The target of this receptor is not known. Per-base quality was not reported, and no clone a single base away is much larger than it. The source of the sample is a study of shared clonotypes between healthy human individuals (dated by TCRdb to 2018 to 2020). Some background on the complete study: The cohort comprised a couple of women and a few men aged 18 to 49 years. Per donor, three plates each were used for CD4 naive and CD4 memory, two for CD8 naive, and one for CD8 memory. To estimate repertoire size and how much clonotype sharing occurs between individuals, the study deeply sequenced the blood TCR repertoires of five or six healthy adults. To increase sequencing depth and limit assay-specific biases, TCR repertoire library preparation and sequencing were carried out by different laboratories using diverse techniques. Each donor's leukapheresis produced roughly between about 0.9 and 9.5 billion PBMCs. On the study overall, not on this receptor specifically: Even with the large sequencing depth, rarefaction of the sorted-subset datasets indicated that sequencing was incomplete. Based on pairwise subsampling, the degree of clonotype sharing among donors was expected to be affected by sequencing depth. Naive subsets generally had larger estimated clonotype richness than memory subsets. Sharing across several donors was observed for about 5% of naive CD4, over 3% of naive CD8, 2.3% of memory CD4, and approximately 0.41% of memory CD8 clonotypes. Compared with non-shared clonotypes, the clonotypes found in all four sorted-subset donors had higher generation probabilities. Sampling was restricted to blood, and TCR repertoires in tissue are likely to differ from TCR repertoires in blood. The small number of donors limited the genetic and exposure-history diversity represented.

Using the deep immunoSEQ assay, TCR CDR3 regions were amplified from genomic DNA by multiplex PCR. Extracted genomic DNA from each cell subset was spread evenly across all wells of several immunoSEQ 96-well plates, with each plate serving as a replicate. For sorted subsets, roughly 200 ng of genomic DNA, equivalent to 30,000 or so T cell genomes, went into each replicate PCR. The purified libraries were quantified using a Qubit 3.0 fluorometer, sized with a Bioanalyzer 2100, and then quantified again using the KAPA Library Quantification kit. Every immunoSEQ 96-well plate was sequenced on a dedicated single-read 150-cycle Illumina NextSeq 550 flow cell. In the authors' own workflow: Because only junctional sequences without quality scores were contained in the immunoSEQ output, filtering matching that applied to full-length reads could not be performed. To assign V/J genes and CDR3, sequences were annotated against IMGT germline references using PyIR, a Python wrapper for IgBLAST v1.9. Reads were removed for weak V/J assignments (E-value above 1e-6), missing CDR3, stop codons, out-of-frame junctions, or ambiguous translated residues. V3J clonotypes were defined as sequences sharing an identical inferred V gene, J gene, and CDR3 amino acid sequence. The percentage overlap between two repertoires was calculated by dividing the number of shared unique clonotypes by the size of the smaller repertoire. Richness of each repertoire was evaluated using RTK rarefaction, the Chao1 estimator, and Recon v2.1 estimates of unobserved clonotypes. Generation probabilities for all TCRbeta clonotypes obtained by the gDNA method from a handful of donors were computed using OLGA. Imported from immuneACCESS, the table was reduced by TCRdb to in-frame sequences with V and J called. These copies leave out some clones; in studies compared against another copy, an unresolved V gene accounts for under half, and the cause of the remainder is not known. From that table come the V and J calls and clone size; the DNA was used to work out D and trimming. The table for this sample lists 640,000 or so clones; 72% of them were counted only once. About 1.8% of the sample is taken by the ten largest.

The donors were healthy, HIV-negative adults who had no recently reported acute infections or vaccinations. Only Caucasian adults living in Nashville, Tennessee, USA were represented among the donors. CD4+ T cells were enriched by magnetic negative selection, after which naive cells were positively selected on CD45RA and the negative fraction was taken as the memory subset. Blood was obtained by leukapheresis, after which PBMCs were separated by Ficoll-Histopaque density gradient centrifugation and cryopreserved in liquid nitrogen vapor phase. Purity and quantity of every magnetically sorted T cell population were checked by analytical flow cytometry. From each sorted fraction, genomic DNA was isolated and quantified by UV absorbance on a Nanodrop 2000c. The sequence derives from a woman in her twenties or thirties in good health. Sequencing was done on a sample of memory CD4+ T cells sorted from blood. According to the study, the label for this sample's cell subset or site signals: CD45RA-negative fraction.

CDR3 sequence: CASSPGFGSGANVLTF. The sequenced DNA is TGCGCCAGCAGCCCCGGGTTCGGCTCTGGGGCCAACGTCCTGACTTTC. The rearrangement joined TRBV5-1 to TRBJ2-6; confidence is insufficient to name the D gene. V is reduced by 4 bases and J by 0 bases, leaving a spacing of 11 bases between them. The CDR3, from cysteine to phenylalanine, totals 16 residues. Only CDR3 DNA remains: 48 bases, in frame from the first base. Looking up the germline V gene yields CDR1 SGHRS and CDR2 YFSETQ.